The text below deals with one T cell receptor (beta chain). Profiled with immunoSEQ multiplex PCR; TCRdb holds only in-frame clones, not every one. Of around 1.4 million clones listed, less than 99% are singletons. The sample comes from a study of shared clonotypes between healthy human individuals. Investigators divided CD4+ cells into CD45RA+ naive and CD45RA-negative memory subsets. Sequencing was performed on naive CD4+ T cells sorted from blood. This sample's subset: CD45RA+ positively selected. This sequence originates from a man aged 30-40 years in good health.

The chain's CDR3 is CASRGSLYGYTF. The CDR3 nucleotides are TGTGCCAGCAGGGGCAGCCTCTATGGCTACACCTTC. The V call is TRBV28, the J call TRBJ1-2; D gene uncertain. Trimming took off 6 bases at V and 4 bases at J, with 9 bases between the two ends. This CDR3 region has 12 residues. Germline V gene lookup returns CDR1 MDHEN and CDR2 SYDVKM.